The rows below give T cell receptor beta chains drawn from one sample of a study of cytomegalovirus exposure and HLA in healthy donors. Profiled with immunoSEQ multiplex PCR; TCRdb holds only in-frame clones, not every one. Altogether 75,000 to 100,000 clones are present, over 75% being singletons, with the ten largest covering around 6.7%. Material for sequencing was PBMCs. These receptor sequences come from a young man in good health and CMV-seronegative. CDR3s include the opening cysteine and the closing phenylalanine or tryptophan. A D gene is named only where the DNA matches it firmly. Size tells how often a clone was seen (once, few, many) or the class of an expanded clone, and some rows leave it out.

d_call,clone_size,j_call,v_call,cdr3_aa,cdr3_nt
.,.,TRBJ2-7,TRBV9,CASSQTGISEQYF,TGTGCCAGCAGCCAGACTGGAATTAGCGAGCAGTACTTC
.,.,TRBJ1-2,TRBV29-1,CSVGPDSYGYTF,TGCAGCGTCGGACCGGACAGCTATGGCTACACCTTC
.,.,TRBJ1-1,TRBV9,CASSPGPGTEAFF,TGTGCCAGCAGCCCCGGACCAGGGACTGAAGCTTTCTTT
TRBD1,.,TRBJ1-2,TRBV5-1,CASSLGQGPNYGYTF,TGCGCCAGCAGCTTAGGACAGGGGCCTAACTATGGCTACACCTTC
TRBD1,.,TRBJ2-5,TRBV19,CATRDREETQYF,TGTGCCACGAGGGACAGGGAAGAGACCCAGTACTTC
.,.,TRBJ1-4,TRBV30,CAWGRSTGGIPEKLFF,TGTGCCTGGGGGAGATCGACGGGGGGGATTCCCGAAAAACTGTTTTTT
.,once,TRBJ2-7,TRBV4-1,CASSQDSYGWEQYF,TGCGCCAGCAGCCAAGATTCCTATGGTTGGGAGCAGTACTTC
.,.,TRBJ2-7,TRBV7-2,CASSLGSFNEQYF,TGTGCCAGCAGCTTAGGGAGTTTCAACGAGCAGTACTTC
.,.,TRBJ1-5,TRBV7-8,CASSRYTGLDQPQHF,TGTGCCAGCAGCCGATATACAGGGTTGGATCAGCCCCAGCATTTT
TRBD1,.,TRBJ2-7,TRBV18,CASSPGTGRVRDEQYF,TGTGCCAGCTCACCGGGGACAGGGCGGGTTCGGGACGAGCAGTACTTC
TRBD1,.,TRBJ2-7,TRBV7-2,CAILGQEYEQYF,TGTGCCATTTTGGGACAGGAGTACGAGCAGTACTTC
.,once,TRBJ1-6,TRBV25-1,CASSADAGVRTLHF,TGTGCCAGCAGTGCCGATGCCGGGGTTCGAACCCTCCACTTT
.,.,TRBJ2-7,TRBV5-4,CASSLGTDLYEQYF,TGTGCCAGCAGCTTGGGGACAGACCTCTACGAGCAGTACTTC
TRBD1,.,TRBJ2-7,TRBV18,CASSPRDRVELEQYF,TGTGCCAGCTCGCCCCGGGACAGGGTTGAGTTGGAGCAGTACTTC
.,.,TRBJ1-4,TRBV10-3,CAISESIAGQLQEKLFF,TGTGCCATCAGTGAGTCGATCGCCGGACAGCTCCAAGAAAAACTGTTTTTT
.,.,TRBJ1-1,TRBV4-1,CASSQAGLTTEAFF,TGCGCCAGCAGCCAAGCAGGGCTGACGACTGAAGCTTTCTTT
.,.,TRBJ2-7,TRBV6-1,CASSDTGSAYEQYF,TGTGCCAGCAGTGATACAGGGTCTGCCTACGAGCAGTACTTC
TRBD1,.,TRBJ2-3,TRBV18,CASSATGPRDTQYF,TGTGCCAGCTCAGCGACAGGGCCGCGAGATACGCAGTATTTT
TRBD2,many,TRBJ2-2,TRBV27,CASSSGLASGELFF,TGTGCCAGCAGTTCGGGACTAGCGTCCGGGGAGCTGTTTTTT
TRBD2,few,TRBJ2-1,TRBV9,CASSGGTSGSNEQFF,TGTGCCAGCAGCGGAGGGACTAGCGGGAGCAATGAGCAGTTCTTC
TRBD1,.,TRBJ2-7,TRBV10-3,CAIKDRGPDEQYF,TGTGCCATCAAAGACAGGGGGCCGGACGAGCAGTACTTC
TRBD1,.,TRBJ2-7,TRBV14,CASSRPGTGGPLYF,TGTGCCAGCAGCCGTCCCGGGACAGGGGGGCCTCTATACTTC
TRBD1,.,TRBJ2-1,TRBV11-2,CASRSGTGAYNEQFF,TGTGCCAGCAGGTCCGGGACAGGGGCCTACAATGAGCAGTTCTTC
.,once,TRBJ1-6,TRBV2,CASCEQWGVDSPLHF,TGTGCCAGCTGCGAACAGTGGGGGGTGGATTCACCCCTCCACTTT
.,.,TRBJ2-1,TRBV15,CATSARTAYNEQFF,TGTGCCACCAGCGCAAGGACAGCCTACAATGAGCAGTTCTTC
.,.,TRBJ1-1,TRBV11-1,CASSHDRFSEAFF,TGTGCCAGCAGCCATGACAGGTTCTCTGAAGCTTTCTTT
TRBD1,.,TRBJ2-2,TRBV7-9,CASSNQDRGTGELFF,TGTGCCAGCAGCAACCAGGACAGGGGAACCGGGGAGCTGTTTTTT
TRBD1,.,TRBJ1-6,TRBV28,CASRLGQGANSPLHF,TGTGCCAGCAGATTGGGACAGGGGGCAAATTCACCCCTCCACTTT
.,.,TRBJ2-7,TRBV5-4,CASSGDTFFGEDYEQYF,TGTGCCAGCAGCGGGGATACTTTCTTCGGGGAAGACTACGAGCAGTACTTC
TRBD1,.,TRBJ1-2,TRBV27,CASRSTGEINYGYTF,TGTGCCAGCAGATCTACAGGGGAAATAAACTATGGCTACACCTTC
TRBD2,.,TRBJ2-5,TRBV5-5,CASSLEGGSGVETQYF,TGTGCCAGCAGCTTGGAGGGCGGGAGTGGAGTAGAGACCCAGTACTTC
.,.,TRBJ1-2,TRBV4-2,CASSQELQAPYGYTF,TGTGCCAGCAGCCAAGAGCTTCAGGCTCCGTATGGCTACACCTTC
.,.,TRBJ1-1,TRBV30,CAWSPLAFF,TGTGCCTGGAGTCCCCTTGCTTTCTTT
.,.,TRBJ2-7,TRBV5-1,CASSLLGGHEQYF,TGCGCCAGCAGCTTGCTTGGAGGCCATGAGCAGTACTTC
.,.,TRBJ1-3,TRBV6-1,CASSERTARSSGNTIYF,TGTGCCAGCAGTGAAAGGACAGCGCGGAGCTCTGGAAACACCATATATTTT
.,.,TRBJ2-7,TRBV11-2,CATHPFLSSYEQYF,TGTGCCACCCACCCTTTTCTAAGCTCCTACGAGCAGTACTTC
.,.,TRBJ1-4,TRBV18,CASSTGGRTGEKLFF,TGTGCCAGCTCAACCGGGGGGCGCACGGGCGAAAAACTGTTTTTT
TRBD2,.,TRBJ2-1,TRBV5-1,CASSPGLAGANEQFF,TGCGCCAGCAGCCCGGGACTAGCGGGAGCGAATGAGCAGTTCTTC
TRBD1,.,TRBJ2-7,TRBV19,CASSASWTGDYEQYF,TGTGCCAGTAGTGCTTCCTGGACAGGGGATTACGAGCAGTACTTC
.,.,TRBJ2-7,TRBV5-6,CASSSSYEQYF,TGTGCCAGTTCGTCGTCCTACGAGCAGTACTTC
TRBD1,.,TRBJ1-6,TRBV4-3,CASSQGQERGSPLHF,TGCGCCAGCAGCCAGGGACAGGAGAGGGGATCACCCCTCCACTTT
.,.,TRBJ2-7,TRBV6-5,CASSLQGTGEQYF,TGTGCCAGCAGTCTCCAGGGGACGGGAGAGCAGTACTTC
.,.,TRBJ1-3,TRBV29-1,CSAFYSGNTIYF,TGCAGCGCCTTTTACTCTGGAAACACCATATATTTT
.,.,TRBJ2-1,TRBV27,CASSPRTGAYNEQFF,TGTGCCAGCAGTCCGCGGACTGGGGCCTACAATGAGCAGTTCTTC
TRBD2,.,TRBJ2-1,TRBV29-1,CSVNPGLAGDNEQFF,TGCAGCGTTAATCCGGGACTAGCGGGCGACAATGAGCAGTTCTTC
TRBD1,.,TRBJ2-5,TRBV5-6,CASSPGPTTGGYQETQYF,TGTGCCAGCAGCCCCGGACCTACAACAGGGGGTTACCAAGAGACCCAGTACTTC
.,.,TRBJ2-2,TRBV7-2,CASSLRTGGGTGELFF,TGTGCCAGCAGCTTACGCACAGGGGGAGGGACCGGGGAGCTGTTTTTT
.,once,TRBJ1-6,TRBV4-3,CASSRGDPESPLHF,TGCGCCAGCAGCCGGGGCGACCCGGAATCACCCCTCCACTTT
TRBD2,.,TRBJ2-7,TRBV7-8,CASSILAGGYEQYF,TGTGCCAGCAGCATACTAGCGGGAGGATACGAGCAGTACTTC
TRBD1,.,TRBJ2-5,TRBV7-3,CASSLGQGAGGETQYF,TGTGCCAGCAGCCTGGGGCAGGGGGCAGGTGGAGAGACCCAGTACTTC
TRBD1,few,TRBJ1-1,TRBV27,CASSLSRGASTEAFF,TGTGCCAGCAGTCTATCCAGGGGGGCGAGCACTGAAGCTTTCTTT
.,many,TRBJ2-3,TRBV2,CASSGHFRGVTDTQYF,TGTGCCAGCAGTGGACATTTTCGGGGAGTCACAGATACGCAGTATTTT
TRBD1,.,TRBJ1-2,TRBV27,CASSSLTGTGAYGYTF,TGTGCCAGCAGTTCATTAACCGGGACAGGGGCCTATGGCTACACCTTC